Presented here are 32 T cell receptor beta chains from one specimen sequenced in a study of human T cells and chemical hapten exposure. Time point indicated: patch test 1, 2 weeks after DPC sensitization. Treatment defined: therapeutic diphenylcyclopropenone sensitization with weekly scalp DPC. MiXCR, applied by TCRdb to the RACE reads, yields one record per CDR3 protein. Of about 380,000 distinct CDR3 sequences listed, around 5% were seen once; the top ten hold approximately 2.5%. This specimen was whole blood, taken in connection with sensitization to the hapten diphenylcyclopropenone (DPC). The receptors were gathered from a woman in her 50s with alopecia areata. Some clones in this sample may be carry-over from other donors' samples.

This clonotype was seen a few times. The chain combines TRBV6-2 or TRBV6-3 with TRBJ1-5; tentatively, D is TRBD1 (6 bases). Trimming cost V 2 bases and J 3 bases, with 11 bases left between them. Germline CDR1 reads MNHEY; CDR2 reads SVGEGT. The CDR3 runs to 15 residues. The CDR3 nucleotides are TGTGCCAGCAGTTACGGACAGACTTACAATCAGCCCCAGCATTTT. This codes for CASSYGQTYNQPQHF.

On this clonotype itself: Possible read error: a much larger clone is one base away. V usage is TRBV7-2 and J usage is TRBJ2-1; 7 bases align to TRBD2. Trimming cost V 11 bases and J 7 bases; bases outside gene matches: 11. Germline lookup yields CDR1 SGHTA and CDR2 FQGNSA. This CDR3 is built from 13 residues. The chain's CDR3 is CAGRAGNINEQFF. The CDR3 bases are TGTGCCGGTAGAGCGGGAAATATTAATGAGCAGTTCTTC.

This clonotype was counted at least ten times. V gene TRBV5-5 combines with J gene TRBJ2-3, with TRBD2 identical over 9 bases. Germline V gene lookup returns CDR1 SGHKS and CDR2 YYEKEE (reference sequence). The trim removed 7 bases at V and 2 bases at J, leaving 11 bases unmatched. The CDR3 is 16 residues long. CDR3 in DNA: TGTGCCAGCGGCCCCGTTGGACTAGCGTACACAGATACGCAGTATTTT. Translating it yields CASGPVGLAYTDTQYF. Looking up the rest from reference TRBV5-5 and TRBJ2-3 gives the full variable domain: DAGVTQSPTHLIKTRGQQVTLRCSPISGHKSVSWYQQVLGQGPQFIFQYYEKEERGRGNFPDRFSARQFPNYSSELNVNALLLGDSALYLCASGPVGLAYTDTQYFGPGTRLTVL.

This clonotype was counted at least ten times. The chain joins TRBV5-4 to TRBJ2-3, with TRBD2 as a possible D gene (6 bases). V was pared by 0 bases and J by 1 base, with 12 bases between. CDR3 length equals 16 residues. The germline V gene encodes CDR1 SGHNT and CDR2 YYREEE (reference sequence). The CDR3 DNA reads TGTGCCAGCAGCTTGGCGGTGGGAGGCGGCACAGATACGCAGTATTTT. Its protein product is CASSLAVGGGTDTQYF.

This clonotype was observed many times. This chain connects TRBV10-2 to TRBJ1-1; TRBD1 aligns across 10 bases. Germline CDR1 is WSHSY and CDR2 is SAAADI. CDR3 size: 16 residues. V dropped 3 bases and J dropped 1; count of bases not matched to a gene: 5. CDR3 coding DNA: TGCGCCAGCAGTGATAACTGGGACAGGGGGAACACTGAAGCTTTCTTT. Its protein is CASSDNWDRGNTEAFF.

This clonotype was seen more than once but under ten times. The V and J genes are TRBV4-3 and TRBJ2-3; possibly TRBD1 for D (5 bases). Trimming pared 0 bases from V and 6 bases from J, leaving 16 bases between. The CDR3 loop spans 16 amino acids. Germline V CDR1 and CDR2: LGHNA, YSLEER. The CDR3 is CASSQDSRQPPDTQYF. CDR3 nucleotides: TGCGCCAGCAGCCAAGATTCGAGACAGCCCCCCGATACGCAGTATTTT.

This sequence joins TRBV14 and TRBJ2-1; D perhaps matches TRBD2 (7 bases). V lost 4 bases, J lost 3 bases, and 16 bases lay in between. The CDR3 totals 16 residues. Looked up from germline, CDR1 is SGHDN and CDR2 is FVKESK. CDR3 bases: TGTGCCAGCAGCCCCGGGGGGCGGCCAGTCTACAATGAGCAGTTCTTC. Protein product: CASSPGGRPVYNEQFF.

This clonotype has only one observation. This chain connects TRBV27 to TRBJ2-2, with a weak D call TRBD2 (6 bases). CDR1 MNHEY and CDR2 SMNVEV come from the germline V gene (reference sequence). V dropped 6 bases and J dropped 9 bases, with 14 bases sitting between them. This CDR3 is 13 amino acids long. The DNA of the CDR3 is TGTGCCAGCAGGGGGGGAAGGGCCTGGGAGCTGTTTTTT. It encodes CASRGGRAWELFF.

Regarding this clonotype: Its ends do not fully match the called genes, so a read error is possible. The genes are TRBV11-2 and TRBJ2-3, with 14 positions matching TRBD2. Germline V gene data show CDR1 as SGHAT and CDR2 as FQNNGV. This CDR3 comprises 17 residues. This CDR3 reads CASSSGTSGGPPHVPLF. The CDR3 DNA sequence: TGTGCCAGCAGCTCTGGGACTAGCGGGGGCCCTCCCCACGTCCCACTTTTT.

This clonotype was counted only a few times. The chain couples TRBV12-3 or TRBV12-4 to TRBJ1-1; D possibly corresponds to TRBD1 (6 bases). V shed 7 bases and J shed 1 base, with 13 bases lying between them. CDR3 length equals 14 residues. CDR3 coding DNA: TGTGCCAGCAACACCGGGACACCGAACACTGAAGCTTTCTTT. It translates to CASNTGTPNTEAFF.

This clonotype was counted only a few times. This chain links TRBV7-2 with TRBJ2-5, with a tentative D call TRBD2 (7 bases). The CDR3 runs 14 residues. In germline, CDR1 is SGHTA, CDR2 FQGNSA. The V end was cut by 1 base, the J end by 5 bases, with 11 bases between. CDR3 DNA: TGTGCCAGCAGCTTAGGTTGGGGGGGCGAGACCCAGTACTTC. The encoded protein is CASSLGWGGETQYF. The whole variable domain, remainder taken from reference TRBV7-2 and TRBJ2-5, is GAGVSQSPSNKVTEKGKDVELRCDPISGHTALYWYRQSLGQGLEFLIYFQGNSAPDKSGLPSDRFSAERTGGSVSTLTIQRTQQEDSAVYLCASSLGWGGETQYFGPGTRLLVL.

The sample holds many counts of this clonotype. This rearrangement joins TRBV7-8 to TRBJ2-3; TRBD2 matches 7 bases. The CDR3 loop spans 14 amino acids. The germline V gene encodes CDR1 SGHVS and CDR2 FQNEAQ. The CDR3 sequence is CSSRGDSEGPWEYF. The CDR3 DNA reads as TGTTCTTCACGGGGGGACTCCGAAGGCCCCTGGGAGTATTTT.

On this clonotype itself: A read error may account for a junction end that differs from germline. The rearrangement joins TRBV25-1 to TRBJ1-2; no firm D call. In germline, CDR1 is MGHDK, CDR2 SYGVNS. This CDR3 has 12 amino acids. CDR3 in amino acids: CARSDSLYGYTF. CDR3 in DNA: TGTGCCCGCAGTGATTCACTTTATGGCTACACCTTC.

This clonotype turned up a few times. This chain connects TRBV24-1 to TRBJ1-2; D remains unclear. The CDR3 covers 12 residues. Trimming stripped 0 bases from V and 10 bases from J, with 8 bases between. Germline assignment: CDR1 KGHDR and CDR2 SFDVKD. CDR3 amino acids: CATSDLPGFYTF. Here the CDR3 DNA reads TGTGCCACCAGTGATTTGCCGGGATTCTACACCTTC.

This clonotype was counted a single time. A much more abundant neighbour one base away suggests this may be a read error. The J gene is TRBJ2-2, the V gene TRBV24-1, with D perhaps matching TRBD1 or TRBD2 (6 bases each). Germline CDR1 and CDR2: KGHDR and SFDVKD. The CDR3 covers 17 residues. V dropped 3 bases and J dropped 5 bases, with 18 bases sitting between them. The CDR3 region has the DNA TGTGCCACCAGTGATATGCAGGGGCTAGCGAGAACCGGGGAGCTGTTTTTT. Translation: CATSDMQGLARTGELFF.

A few counts support this clonotype. The chain combines TRBV7-2 with TRBJ1-6, with TRBD1 identical over 7 bases. CDR1 is SGHTA, CDR2 FQGNSA, per germline. The V gene end was trimmed by 1 base and the J gene end by 7 bases; junction bases not matched to a gene: 7. The CDR3 sequence is 16 residues long. CDR3 DNA sequence: TGTGCCAGCAGCTTAGTCCCAGGGGGGTGGAATTCACCCCTCCACTTT. Amino acids: CASSLVPGGWNSPLHF.

This clonotype was detected a few times. This chain connects TRBV5-6 to TRBJ2-2; unclear D gene. V dropped 1 base and J dropped 7 bases, with 8 bases sitting between them. The CDR3 has 13 amino acids. Germline loops: CDR1 SGHDT, CDR2 YYEEEE. CDR3 protein: CASSLQPGGELFF. For the CDR3, the DNA is TGTGCCAGCAGCTTGCAGCCAGGCGGGGAGCTGTTTTTT.

V gene TRBV5-1 combines with J gene TRBJ1-2, with D maybe TRBD1 (6 bases). The V end was cut by 4 bases, the J end by 1 base, with 20 bases between. CDR1 is SGHRS and CDR2 is YFSETQ in the germline V gene. There are 17 residues in the CDR3. For the CDR3, the DNA is TGCGCCAGCAGCCTATCGACAGGTTCTACCCATAACTATGGCTACACCTTC. Its translation is CASSLSTGSTHNYGYTF. The complete variable domain, with remaining parts taken from reference TRBV5-1 and TRBJ1-2, reads KAGVTQTPRYLIKTRGQQVTLSCSPISGHRSVSWYQQTPGQGLQFLFEYFSETQRNKGNFPGRFSGRQFSNSRSEMNVSTLELGDSALYLCASSLSTGSTHNYGYTFGSGTRLTVV.

The rearrangement uses TRBV12-3 or TRBV12-4 and TRBJ2-1; 9 bases are a match to TRBD1. CDR3 size: 14 residues. V trimming: 2 bases; J trimming: 7 bases; junction bases outside the gene matches: 3. The CDR3 DNA reads as TGTGCCAGCAGTTTAACGGGGACAGGGAATGAGCAGTTCTTC. The encoded protein is CASSLTGTGNEQFF.

The gene calls are TRBV29-1 and TRBJ2-1, with 15 bases lining up with TRBD2. The CDR3 contains 16 residues. J gave up 6 bases and V 7 bases, and 10 bases lay outside the gene matches. CDR1 is SQVTM and CDR2 is ANQGSEA in the germline V gene. In DNA form, the CDR3 reads TGCAGCGCTATGGGACTAGCGGGGGGTCCTCCCAATGAGCAGTTCTTC. This codes for CSAMGLAGGPPNEQFF.

The chain carries TRBV30 and TRBJ2-6, with D possibly matching TRBD2 (6 bases). The CDR3 contains 18 residues. Trimming took 0 bases from V and 2 from J, leaving 17 bases between them. In germline, CDR1 is GTSNPN, CDR2 SVGIG (reference sequence). The CDR3 DNA is TGTGCCTGGAGTGTAGGGCGCGGGAATATTCCTGGGGCCAACGTCCTGACTTTC. This sequence encodes CAWSVGRGNIPGANVLTF.

This clonotype was observed a handful of times. The rearrangement joins TRBV5-6 to TRBJ2-7, with D perhaps matching TRBD1 (5 bases). The germline V gene has CDR1 SGHDT and CDR2 YYEEEE. This CDR3 has 16 amino acids. The V gene lost 3 bases and the J gene lost 0 bases, with 16 bases spanning the gap. The CDR3, as DNA: TGTGCCAGCAGCTCAGAGACAGACACCACCTCCTACGAGCAGTACTTC. This gives the protein CASSSETDTTSYEQYF.

This clonotype showed up just a few times. The chain combines TRBV7-9 with TRBJ2-3; 9 positions match TRBD2. Germline trimming cut 2 bases from V and 4 bases from J; bases unmatched to any gene: 4. CDR3 length equals 15 residues. Germline CDR1 is SEHNR and CDR2 is FQNEAQ (reference sequence). The CDR3 nucleotides read TGTGCCAGCAGCTTAAATAGCGGGAGTGCAGATACGCAGTATTTT. This sequence encodes CASSLNSGSADTQYF.

This clonotype turned up a few times. The J gene is TRBJ2-7, the V gene TRBV6-2 or TRBV6-3; 9 bases are a match to TRBD1. The V gene's germline CDR1 is MNHEY and CDR2 SVGEGT. Trimming at V came to 4 bases and at J to 3 bases, leaving 16 bases not matched to a gene. The CDR3 spans 18 residues. The chain's CDR3 is CASSSGSTGGSFVYEQYF. The CDR3 nucleotides read TGTGCCAGCAGTTCCGGCTCGACAGGGGGTTCCTTCGTCTACGAGCAGTACTTC.

The chain recombines TRBV12-3 or TRBV12-4 with TRBJ1-6, with D unresolved. V was shortened by 3 bases and J by 5 bases, with 8 bases between the two germline ends. The CDR3 totals 14 residues. This CDR3 is CASSFRRNNSPLHF. The CDR3 nucleotides are TGTGCCAGCAGTTTTCGACGGAATAATTCACCCCTCCACTTT.

This clonotype was seen a handful of times. The chain combines TRBV28 with TRBJ2-7; 9 bases are a match to TRBD1. V lost 7 bases to trimming and J lost 5 bases; unmatched junction nucleotides: 6. Germline V gives CDR1 MDHEN, CDR2 SYDVKM. There are 13 residues in the CDR3. CDR3 amino acids: CASKGTGSHEQYF. In DNA, the CDR3 is TGTGCCAGCAAGGGGACAGGGTCCCACGAGCAGTACTTC.

This clonotype turned up a few times. The chain joins TRBV7-8 to TRBJ2-5, with D tentatively TRBD1 (6 bases). CDR3 length: 15 residues. V lost 1 base, J lost 2 bases, and 11 bases lay in between. CDR1 is SGHVS, CDR2 FQNEAQ, per germline. CDR3 sequence reads: CASSLGGTRQETQYF. CDR3 in DNA: TGTGCCAGCAGCTTAGGGGGGACAAGACAAGAGACCCAGTACTTC.

Many counts were recorded for this clonotype. The chain joins TRBV7-9 to TRBJ2-7; the D call may be TRBD1 or TRBD2 (7 bases each). V was trimmed by 3 bases and J by 1 base, leaving 22 bases between them. CDR1 and CDR2 (germline): SEHNR, FQNEAQ (reference sequence). CDR3 size: 18 residues. The CDR3 is CASSFFGGGRDRSYEQYF. DNA for the CDR3: TGTGCCAGCAGCTTTTTTGGCGGGGGCCGGGACAGATCCTACGAGCAGTACTTC.

This clonotype turned up a few times. This sequence joins TRBV6-1 and TRBJ2-7, with 9 bases lining up with TRBD2. CDR1 and CDR2 (germline): MNHNS, SASEGT. This CDR3 contains 14 residues. Unmatched junction bases numbered 5, after V lost 3 bases and J lost 5 bases. The CDR3 DNA reads as TGTGCCAGCAGTGAGGCTAGCGGGAACCACGAGCAGTACTTC. Amino acids: CASSEASGNHEQYF.

This clonotype came up many times. The V gene is TRBV2, the J gene TRBJ1-1, with TRBD1 matching 9 bases. The germline CDR1 and CDR2 sequences are SNHLY and FYNNEI. This CDR3 has 14 residues. Trimming took 6 bases from V and 3 from J; bases not matched to a gene: 5. Written as DNA, the CDR3 is TGTGCCAGCAGCGCGGGACAGGGTGACACTGAAGCTTTCTTT. Translation: CASSAGQGDTEAFF.

This clonotype was found a few times. V and J are TRBV29-1 and TRBJ2-3; D not resolved. The CDR3 has 14 amino acids. The germline gives CDR1 SQVTM, CDR2 ANQGSEA. V lost 3 bases and J 1 base, leaving 11 bases between the germline ends. The DNA for the CDR3 is TGCAGCGTTGAGAATCGCCGTCGCACAGATACGCAGTATTTT. Its translation is CSVENRRRTDTQYF.

At least ten counts were recorded for this clonotype. The rearrangement uses TRBV13 and TRBJ2-7; tentatively, D is TRBD1 (6 bases). CDR3 length equals 14 residues. The V gene lost 1 base and the J gene lost 7 bases, with 14 bases spanning the gap. Germline assignment: CDR1 PRHDT and CDR2 FYEKMQ (reference sequence). CDR3 residues: CASSLVPQGREQYF. In DNA form, the CDR3 reads TGTGCCAGCAGCTTAGTCCCTCAGGGGCGGGAGCAGTACTTC.